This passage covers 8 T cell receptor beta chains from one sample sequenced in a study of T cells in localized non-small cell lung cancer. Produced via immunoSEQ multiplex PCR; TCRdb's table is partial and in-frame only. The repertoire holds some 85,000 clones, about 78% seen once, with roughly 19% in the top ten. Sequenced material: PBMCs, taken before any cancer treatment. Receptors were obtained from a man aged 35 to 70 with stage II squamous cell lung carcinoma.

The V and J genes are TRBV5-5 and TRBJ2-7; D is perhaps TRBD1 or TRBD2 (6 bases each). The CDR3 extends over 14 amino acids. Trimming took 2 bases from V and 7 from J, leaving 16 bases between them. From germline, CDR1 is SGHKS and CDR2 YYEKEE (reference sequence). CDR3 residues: CASSLGYGGREQYF. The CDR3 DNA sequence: TGTGCCAGCAGCTTAGGTTACGGGGGCCGGGAGCAGTACTTC.

The CDR3 loop reads CASSGLGSGNTIYF. The CDR3 region has the DNA TGTGCCAGCAGTGGACTGGGCTCTGGAAACACCATATATTTT. The rearrangement uses TRBV6-1 and TRBJ1-3; the D is unclear. The CDR3 runs 14 residues. V lost 4 bases and J 0 bases, leaving 7 bases between the germline ends. Germline lookup yields CDR1 MNHNS and CDR2 SASEGT.

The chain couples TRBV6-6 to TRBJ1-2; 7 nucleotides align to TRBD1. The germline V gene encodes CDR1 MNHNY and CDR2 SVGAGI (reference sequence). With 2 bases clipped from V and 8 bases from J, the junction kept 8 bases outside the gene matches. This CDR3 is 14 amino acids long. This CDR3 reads CASSYLQQGTGYTF. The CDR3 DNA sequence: TGTGCCAGCAGTTACCTGCAACAGGGGACAGGCTACACCTTC.

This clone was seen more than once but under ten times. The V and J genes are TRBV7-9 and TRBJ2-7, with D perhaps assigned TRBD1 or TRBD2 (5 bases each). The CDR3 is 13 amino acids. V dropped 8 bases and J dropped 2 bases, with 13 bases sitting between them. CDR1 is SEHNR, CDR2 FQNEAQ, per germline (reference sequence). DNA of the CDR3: TGTGCCAGCTCTGAACGGGGCCCCTACGAGCAGTACTTC. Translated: CASSERGPYEQYF.

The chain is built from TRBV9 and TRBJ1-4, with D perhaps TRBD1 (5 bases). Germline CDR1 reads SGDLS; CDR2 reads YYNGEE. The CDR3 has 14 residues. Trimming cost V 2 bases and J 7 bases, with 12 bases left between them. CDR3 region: CASSVWGNGEKLFF. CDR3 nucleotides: TGTGCCAGCAGCGTCTGGGGGAACGGTGAAAAACTGTTTTTT.

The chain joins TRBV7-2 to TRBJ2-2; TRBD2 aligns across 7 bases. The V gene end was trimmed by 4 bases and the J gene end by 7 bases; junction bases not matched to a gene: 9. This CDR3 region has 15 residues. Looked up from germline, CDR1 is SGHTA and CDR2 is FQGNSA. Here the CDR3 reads CASSSPTSPDGELFF. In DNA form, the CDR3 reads TGTGCCAGCAGCTCGCCGACTAGCCCCGACGGGGAGCTGTTTTTT. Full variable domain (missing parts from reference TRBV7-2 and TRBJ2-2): GAGVSQSPSNKVTEKGKDVELRCDPISGHTALYWYRQSLGQGLEFLIYFQGNSAPDKSGLPSDRFSAERTGGSVSTLTIQRTQQEDSAVYLCASSSPTSPDGELFFGEGSRLTVL.

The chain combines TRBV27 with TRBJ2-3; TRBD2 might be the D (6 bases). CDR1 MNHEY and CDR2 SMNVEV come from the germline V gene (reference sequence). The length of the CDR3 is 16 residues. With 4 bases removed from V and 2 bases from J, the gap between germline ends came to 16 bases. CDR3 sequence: CASSSNLAKFTDTQYF. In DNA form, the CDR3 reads TGTGCCAGCAGTTCCAACCTAGCGAAATTCACAGATACGCAGTATTTT.

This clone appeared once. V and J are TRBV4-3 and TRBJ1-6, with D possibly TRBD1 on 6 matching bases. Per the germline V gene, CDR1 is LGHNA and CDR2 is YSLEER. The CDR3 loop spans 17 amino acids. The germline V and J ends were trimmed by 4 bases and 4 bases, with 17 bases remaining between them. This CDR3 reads CASSPNRQANYNSPLHF. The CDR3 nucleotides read TGCGCCAGCAGCCCTAACCGACAGGCTAATTATAATTCACCCCTCCACTTT.